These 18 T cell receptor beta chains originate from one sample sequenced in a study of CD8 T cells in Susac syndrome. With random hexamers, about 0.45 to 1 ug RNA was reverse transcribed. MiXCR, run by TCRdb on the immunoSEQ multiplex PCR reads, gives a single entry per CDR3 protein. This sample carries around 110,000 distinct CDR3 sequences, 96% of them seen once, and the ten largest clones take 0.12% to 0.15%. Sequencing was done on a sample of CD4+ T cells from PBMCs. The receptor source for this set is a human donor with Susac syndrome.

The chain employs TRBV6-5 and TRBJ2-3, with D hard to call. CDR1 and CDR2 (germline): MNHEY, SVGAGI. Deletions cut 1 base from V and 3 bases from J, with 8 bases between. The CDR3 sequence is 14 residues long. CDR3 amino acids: CASSYLTGTDTQYF. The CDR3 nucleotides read TGTGCCAGCAGTTACTTAACTGGGACAGATACGCAGTATTTT.

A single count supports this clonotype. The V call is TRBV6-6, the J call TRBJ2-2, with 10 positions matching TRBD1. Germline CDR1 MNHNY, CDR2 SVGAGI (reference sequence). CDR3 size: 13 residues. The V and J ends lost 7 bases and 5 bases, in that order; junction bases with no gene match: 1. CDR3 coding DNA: TGTGCCAGCACGGGACAGGGGACCGGGGAGCTGTTTTTT. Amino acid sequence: CASTGQGTGELFF.

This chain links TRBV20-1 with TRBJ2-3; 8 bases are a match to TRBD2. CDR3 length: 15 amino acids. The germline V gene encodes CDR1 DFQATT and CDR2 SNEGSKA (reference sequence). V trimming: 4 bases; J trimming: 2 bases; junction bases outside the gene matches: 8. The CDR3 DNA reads TGCAGTGCTACCTCCAGCGGGGGATTCACAGATACGCAGTATTTT. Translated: CSATSSGGFTDTQYF.

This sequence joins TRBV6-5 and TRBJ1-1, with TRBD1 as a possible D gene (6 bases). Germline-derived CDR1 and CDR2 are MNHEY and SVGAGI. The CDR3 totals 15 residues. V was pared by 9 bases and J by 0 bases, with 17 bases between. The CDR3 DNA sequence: TGTGCCAGTCTCCCTCCAGGGGCCTTGAACACTGAAGCTTTCTTT. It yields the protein CASLPPGALNTEAFF.

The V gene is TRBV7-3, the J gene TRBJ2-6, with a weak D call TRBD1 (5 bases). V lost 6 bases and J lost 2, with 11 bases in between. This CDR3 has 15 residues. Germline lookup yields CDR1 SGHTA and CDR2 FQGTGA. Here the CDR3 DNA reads TGTGCCAGCAGAAAGCCAGGGACTGGGGCCAACGTCCTGACTTTC. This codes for CASRKPGTGANVLTF.

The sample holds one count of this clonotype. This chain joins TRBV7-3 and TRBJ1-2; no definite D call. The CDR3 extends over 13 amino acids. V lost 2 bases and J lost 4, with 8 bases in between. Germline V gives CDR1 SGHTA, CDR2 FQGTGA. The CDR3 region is CASSLLSGYGYTF. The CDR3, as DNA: TGTGCCAGCAGCTTATTATCGGGCTATGGCTACACCTTC.

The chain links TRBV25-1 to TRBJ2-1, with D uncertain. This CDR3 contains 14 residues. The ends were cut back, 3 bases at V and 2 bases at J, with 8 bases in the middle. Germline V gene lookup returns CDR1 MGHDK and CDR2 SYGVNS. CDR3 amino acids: CASSEGQPYNEQFF. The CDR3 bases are TGTGCCAGCAGTGAGGGTCAACCCTACAATGAGCAGTTCTTC.

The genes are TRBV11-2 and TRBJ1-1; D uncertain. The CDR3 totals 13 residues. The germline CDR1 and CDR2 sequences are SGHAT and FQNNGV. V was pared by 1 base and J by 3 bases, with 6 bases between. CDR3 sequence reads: CASSLVVDTEAFF. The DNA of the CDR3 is TGTGCCAGCAGCTTAGTCGTTGACACTGAAGCTTTCTTT.

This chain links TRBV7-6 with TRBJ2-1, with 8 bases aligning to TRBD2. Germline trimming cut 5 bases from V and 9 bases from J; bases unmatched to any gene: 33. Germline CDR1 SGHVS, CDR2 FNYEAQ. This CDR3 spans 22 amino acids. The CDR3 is CASSPQLPVSGSMSYRVAEQFF. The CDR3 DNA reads TGTGCCAGCAGCCCCCAGCTGCCAGTGAGCGGGAGTATGTCGTATCGTGTCGCTGAGCAGTTCTTC.

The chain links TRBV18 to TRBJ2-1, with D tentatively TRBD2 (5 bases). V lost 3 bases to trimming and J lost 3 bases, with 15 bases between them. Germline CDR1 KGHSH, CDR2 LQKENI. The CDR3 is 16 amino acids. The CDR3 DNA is TGTGCCAGCTCACCCCAAGGAGTAGGAGGCTACAATGAGCAGTTCTTC. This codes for CASSPQGVGGYNEQFF.

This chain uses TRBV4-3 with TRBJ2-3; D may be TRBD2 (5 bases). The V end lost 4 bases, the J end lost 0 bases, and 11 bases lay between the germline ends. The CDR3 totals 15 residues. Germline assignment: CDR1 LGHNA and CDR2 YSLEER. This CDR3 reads CASSRRSPSTDTQYF. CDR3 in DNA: TGCGCCAGCAGCCGGAGGAGTCCTAGCACAGATACGCAGTATTTT.

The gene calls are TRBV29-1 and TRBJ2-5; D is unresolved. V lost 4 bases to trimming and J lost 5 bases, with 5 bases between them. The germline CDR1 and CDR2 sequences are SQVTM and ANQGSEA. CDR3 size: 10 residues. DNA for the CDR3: TGCAGCGTTGTACGGGAGACCCAGTACTTC. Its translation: CSVVRETQYF.

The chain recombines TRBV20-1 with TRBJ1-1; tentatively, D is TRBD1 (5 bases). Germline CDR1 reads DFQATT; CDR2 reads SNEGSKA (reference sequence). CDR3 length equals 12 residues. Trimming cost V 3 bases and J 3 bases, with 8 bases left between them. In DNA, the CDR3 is TGCAGTGCTAGCGGGGGGGACACTGAAGCTTTCTTT. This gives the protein CSASGGDTEAFF.

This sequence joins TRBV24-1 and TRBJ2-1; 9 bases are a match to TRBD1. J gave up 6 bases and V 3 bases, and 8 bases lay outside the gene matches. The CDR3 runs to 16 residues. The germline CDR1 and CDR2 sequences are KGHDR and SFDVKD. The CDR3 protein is CATSDLDRGSFNEQFF. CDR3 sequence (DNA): TGTGCCACCAGTGATCTGGACAGGGGAAGTTTCAATGAGCAGTTCTTC.

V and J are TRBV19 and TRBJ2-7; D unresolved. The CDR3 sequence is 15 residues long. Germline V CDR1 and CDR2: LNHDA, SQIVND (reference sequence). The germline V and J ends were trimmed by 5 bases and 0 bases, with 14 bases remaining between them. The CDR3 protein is CASSSDGIYSYEQYF. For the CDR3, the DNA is TGTGCCAGTAGTTCGGACGGAATATACTCCTACGAGCAGTACTTC. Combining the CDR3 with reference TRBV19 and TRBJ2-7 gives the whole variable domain DGGITQSPKYLFRKEGQNVTLSCEQNLNHDAMYWYRQDPGQGLRLIYYSQIVNDFQKGDIAEGYSVSREKKESFPLTVTSAQKNPTAFYLCASSSDGIYSYEQYFGPGTRLTVT.

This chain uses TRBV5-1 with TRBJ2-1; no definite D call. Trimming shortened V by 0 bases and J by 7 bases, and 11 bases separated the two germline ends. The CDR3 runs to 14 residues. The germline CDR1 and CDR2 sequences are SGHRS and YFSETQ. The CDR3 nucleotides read TGCGCCAGCAGCTTGGCTTGGCAGAATAATGAGCAGTTCTTC. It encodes CASSLAWQNNEQFF.

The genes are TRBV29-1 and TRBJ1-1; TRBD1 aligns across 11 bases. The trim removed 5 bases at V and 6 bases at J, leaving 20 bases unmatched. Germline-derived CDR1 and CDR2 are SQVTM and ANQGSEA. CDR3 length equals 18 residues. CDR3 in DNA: TGCAGCGTTCGACGGGTGTCCGGTCGGGACAGGGGGGCGGCTGAAGCTTTCTTT. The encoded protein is CSVRRVSGRDRGAAEAFF. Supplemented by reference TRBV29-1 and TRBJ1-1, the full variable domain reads SAVISQKPSRDICQRGTSLTIQCQVDSQVTMMFWYRQQPGQSLTLIATANQGSEATYESGFVIDKFPISRPNLTFSTLTVSNMSPEDSSIYLCSVRRVSGRDRGAAEAFFGQGTRLTVV.

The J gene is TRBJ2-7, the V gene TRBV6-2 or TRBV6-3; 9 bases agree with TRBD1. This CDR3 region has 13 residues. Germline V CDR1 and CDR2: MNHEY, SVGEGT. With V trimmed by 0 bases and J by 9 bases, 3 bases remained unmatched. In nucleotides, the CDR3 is TGTGCCAGCAGTTACTCCGGGACAGGGTGGCAGTACTTC. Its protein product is CASSYSGTGWQYF.